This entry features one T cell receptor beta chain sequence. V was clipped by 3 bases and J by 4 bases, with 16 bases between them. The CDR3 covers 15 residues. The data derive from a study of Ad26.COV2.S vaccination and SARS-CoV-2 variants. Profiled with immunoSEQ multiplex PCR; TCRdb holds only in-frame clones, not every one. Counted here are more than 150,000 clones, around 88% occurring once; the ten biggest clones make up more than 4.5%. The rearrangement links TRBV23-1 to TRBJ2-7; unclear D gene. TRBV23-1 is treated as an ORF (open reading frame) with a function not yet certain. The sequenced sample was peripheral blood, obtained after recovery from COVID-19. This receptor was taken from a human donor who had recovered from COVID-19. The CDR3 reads CASSHPEGPRYEQYF. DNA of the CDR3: TGCGCCAGCAGTCATCCCGAAGGGCCGCGGTACGAGCAGTACTTC.